This TCR beta chain was sequenced in a study of cytomegalovirus exposure and HLA in healthy donors. Whole-study results and caveats: Cytomegalovirus-associated status was assigned to more than 150 TCR beta chains. For TCR beta chains, V- and J-gene trimming was later linked to a missense DCLRE1C variant.

About this clone: Its matching antigen is unknown.

Healthy bone marrow donors made up the donor group. The PCR employed 60 Vbeta primers together with 13 Jbeta primers. Clones were sequenced by immunoSEQ multiplex PCR, and TCRdb holds only the in-frame ones, with some missing. The data hold some 200,000 clones, with 80% to 85% observed a single time. This receptor was taken from a man aged 40-50 years in good health and CMV-seropositive. Sequencing was done on a sample of PBMCs.

The CDR3 DNA follows: TGCGCCAGCAGTCCCGGGACAGGGCTCTATGGCTACACCTTC. Residues: CASSPGTGLYGYTF. The rearrangement links TRBV5-1 to TRBJ1-2; 9 bases agree with TRBD1. This CDR3 has 14 amino acids. The ends lost 5 bases at V and 4 bases at J; junction bases unmatched: 6. Germline-derived CDR1 and CDR2 are SGHRS and YFSETQ. The whole variable domain, filled in from reference TRBV5-1 and TRBJ1-2, reads KAGVTQTPRYLIKTRGQQVTLSCSPISGHRSVSWYQQTPGQGLQFLFEYFSETQRNKGNFPGRFSGRQFSNSRSEMNVSTLELGDSALYLCASSPGTGLYGYTFGSGTRLTVV.